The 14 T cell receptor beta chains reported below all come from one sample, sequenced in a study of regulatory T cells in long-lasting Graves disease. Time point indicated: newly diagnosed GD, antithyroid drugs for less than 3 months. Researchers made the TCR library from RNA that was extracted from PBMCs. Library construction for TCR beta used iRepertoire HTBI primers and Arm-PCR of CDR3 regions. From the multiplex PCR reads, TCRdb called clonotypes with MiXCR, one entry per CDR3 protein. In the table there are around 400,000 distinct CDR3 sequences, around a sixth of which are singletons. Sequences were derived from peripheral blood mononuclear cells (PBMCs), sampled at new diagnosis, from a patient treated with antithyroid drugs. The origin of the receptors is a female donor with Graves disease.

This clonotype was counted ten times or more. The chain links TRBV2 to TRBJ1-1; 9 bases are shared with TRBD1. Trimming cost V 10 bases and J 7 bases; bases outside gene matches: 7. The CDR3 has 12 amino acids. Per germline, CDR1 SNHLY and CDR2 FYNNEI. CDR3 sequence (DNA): TGTGCCACCGTCGGGGACAGGGTTGAAGCTTTCTTT. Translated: CATVGDRVEAFF.

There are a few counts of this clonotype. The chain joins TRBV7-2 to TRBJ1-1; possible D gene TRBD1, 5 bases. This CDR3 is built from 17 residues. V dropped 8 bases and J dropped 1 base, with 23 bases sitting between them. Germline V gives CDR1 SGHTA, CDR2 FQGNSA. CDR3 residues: CASGSGGGSGRNTEAFF. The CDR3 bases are TGTGCCAGCGGATCTGGGGGGGGATCAGGGAGGAACACTGAAGCTTTCTTT.

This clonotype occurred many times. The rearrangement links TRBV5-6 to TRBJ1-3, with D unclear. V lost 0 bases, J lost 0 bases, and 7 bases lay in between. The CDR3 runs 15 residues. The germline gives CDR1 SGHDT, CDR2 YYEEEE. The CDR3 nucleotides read TGTGCCAGCAGCTTGGGACCTAGCTCTGGAAACACCATATATTTT. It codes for CASSLGPSSGNTIYF.

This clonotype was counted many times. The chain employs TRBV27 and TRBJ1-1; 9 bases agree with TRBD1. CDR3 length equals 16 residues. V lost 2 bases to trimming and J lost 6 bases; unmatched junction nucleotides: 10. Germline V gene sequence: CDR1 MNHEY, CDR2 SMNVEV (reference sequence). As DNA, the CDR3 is TGTGCCAGCAGTTTACTGTCTGGGACAGGGAATCCTGAAGCTTTCTTT. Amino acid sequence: CASSLLSGTGNPEAFF.

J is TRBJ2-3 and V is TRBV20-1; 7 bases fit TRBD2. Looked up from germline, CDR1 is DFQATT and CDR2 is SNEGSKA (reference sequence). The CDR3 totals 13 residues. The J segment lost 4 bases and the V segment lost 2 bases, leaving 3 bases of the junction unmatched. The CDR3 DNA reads TGCAGTGCTAGATGGGGGGGGGCAGATACGCAGTATTTT. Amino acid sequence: CSARWGGADTQYF.

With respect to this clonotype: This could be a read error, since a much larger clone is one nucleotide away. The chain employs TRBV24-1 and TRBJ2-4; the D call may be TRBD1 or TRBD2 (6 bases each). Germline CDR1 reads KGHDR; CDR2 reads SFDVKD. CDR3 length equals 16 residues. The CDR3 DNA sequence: TGTGCCACCAGTGATGGGTGGTCCGGGGGCGGCAATGAGCGGTTCTTC. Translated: CATSDGWSGGGNERFF.

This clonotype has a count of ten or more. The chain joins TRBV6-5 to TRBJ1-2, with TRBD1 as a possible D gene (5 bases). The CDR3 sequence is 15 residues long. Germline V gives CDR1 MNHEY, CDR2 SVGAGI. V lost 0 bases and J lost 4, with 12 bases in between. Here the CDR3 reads CASSYSSQGVYGYTF. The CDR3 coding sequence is TGTGCCAGCAGTTACTCGAGCCAGGGCGTCTATGGCTACACCTTC.

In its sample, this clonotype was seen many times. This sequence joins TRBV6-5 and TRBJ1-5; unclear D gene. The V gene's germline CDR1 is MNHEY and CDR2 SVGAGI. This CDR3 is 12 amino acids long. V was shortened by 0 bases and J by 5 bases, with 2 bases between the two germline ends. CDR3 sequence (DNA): TGTGCCAGCAGTTACTCTTATCAGCCCCAGCATTTT. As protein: CASSYSYQPQHF.

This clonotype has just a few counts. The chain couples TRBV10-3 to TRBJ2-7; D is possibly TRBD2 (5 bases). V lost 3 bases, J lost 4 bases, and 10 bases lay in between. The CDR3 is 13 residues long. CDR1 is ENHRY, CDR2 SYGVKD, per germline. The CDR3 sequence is CAISEEREYEQYF. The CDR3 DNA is TGTGCCATCAGTGAAGAAAGGGAGTACGAGCAGTACTTC.

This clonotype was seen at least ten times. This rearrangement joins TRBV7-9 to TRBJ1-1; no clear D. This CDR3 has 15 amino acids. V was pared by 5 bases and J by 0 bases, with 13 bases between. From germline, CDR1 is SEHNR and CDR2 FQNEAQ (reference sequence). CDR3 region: CASSPHRLMNTEAFF. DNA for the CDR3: TGTGCCAGCAGCCCACATAGATTGATGAACACTGAAGCTTTCTTT.

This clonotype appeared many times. The CDR3 loop is CASSQSPAGLGQPQHF. CDR3 nucleotide sequence: TGTGCCAGCAGCCAAAGCCCAGCAGGGCTAGGTCAGCCCCAGCATTTT. This chain links TRBV3-1 with TRBJ1-5, with D tentatively TRBD1 (5 bases). V lost 2 bases and J 6 bases, leaving 17 bases between the germline ends. Looked up from germline, CDR1 is LGHDT and CDR2 is YNNKEL (reference sequence). The CDR3 runs to 16 residues.

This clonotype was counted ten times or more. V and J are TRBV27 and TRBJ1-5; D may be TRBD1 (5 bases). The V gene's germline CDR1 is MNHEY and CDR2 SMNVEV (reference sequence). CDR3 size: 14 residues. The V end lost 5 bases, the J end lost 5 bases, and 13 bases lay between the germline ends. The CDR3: CASSPGTDHQPQHF. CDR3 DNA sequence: TGTGCCAGCAGTCCCGGGACCGATCATCAGCCCCAGCATTTT.

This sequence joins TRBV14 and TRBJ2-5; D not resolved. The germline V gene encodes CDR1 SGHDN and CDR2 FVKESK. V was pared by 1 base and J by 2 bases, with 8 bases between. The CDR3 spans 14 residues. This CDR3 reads CASSQVRLQETQYF. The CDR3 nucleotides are TGTGCCAGCAGCCAAGTTCGGCTACAAGAGACCCAGTACTTC.

This CDR3 reads CASSGVGGRSGVGPYNEQFF. DNA for the CDR3: TGTGCCAGCAGCGGGGTTGGGGGTCGAAGTGGGGTCGGGCCCTACAATGAGCAGTTCTTC. The chain joins TRBV9 to TRBJ2-1; D is perhaps TRBD1 or TRBD2 (5 bases each). V lost 3 bases, J lost 2 bases, and 27 bases lay in between. The germline gives CDR1 SGDLS, CDR2 YYNGEE. The CDR3 loop spans 20 amino acids.